The entry below gives a single TCR beta chain sequence along with its context. This clonotype was seen a handful of times. What antigen it recognizes has not been identified. No base quality information exists; no much larger clone differs at one position. The source of the sample is a study of response to subunit inactivated influenza vaccine (dated by TCRdb to the late 2010s). About the full investigation: To follow how T cells responded to a trivalent subunit inactivated influenza vaccine, the researchers relied on deep quantitative profiling of the T cell receptor repertoire. General findings and caveats noted by the study authors: According to the authors, only a limited number of new T cells may be recruited by each seasonal influenza vaccination.

Reading the label with the study, this specimen's time point is: approximately 45 days after influenza vaccine administration. The germline V gene (reference sequence) gives CDR1 as PRHDT and CDR2 as FYEKMQ. The trim is 4 bases for V and 1 base for J, with a gap of 17 bases between the germline ends. From its cysteine to its phenylalanine, the CDR3 spans 16 amino acids. Only CDR3 DNA remains: 48 bases, in frame from the first base. The library was generated by RT-PCR. Reads for this sample came from an Illumina HiSeq 2500. TCRdb reanalyzed the raw reads on its own, using fastp at Q25 for trimming and MiXCR for clone calling, and kept in-frame beta chains. Each record represents a unique CDR3 protein, reported with the most common genes and DNA among its rows. The sample table shows around 480,000 distinct CDR3 sequences, and about 10% are seen once. 9.5% to 15% of the sample lies in the top ten.

The source is a man between 50 and 59 years old who received an inactivated influenza vaccine. Donor details come from another sample of the same person, matched by shared clones. The V and J segments used are TRBV13 and TRBJ2-7; D gene: possibly TRBD2, on 5 matching bases. The starting material was PBMCs from blood, obtained about 40 days after vaccination. The DNA sequence is given as TGTGCCAGCAGCTCGGCGGGCGGGTTCTCATCCTACGAGCAGTACTTC. The resulting protein is CASSSAGGFSSYEQYF.